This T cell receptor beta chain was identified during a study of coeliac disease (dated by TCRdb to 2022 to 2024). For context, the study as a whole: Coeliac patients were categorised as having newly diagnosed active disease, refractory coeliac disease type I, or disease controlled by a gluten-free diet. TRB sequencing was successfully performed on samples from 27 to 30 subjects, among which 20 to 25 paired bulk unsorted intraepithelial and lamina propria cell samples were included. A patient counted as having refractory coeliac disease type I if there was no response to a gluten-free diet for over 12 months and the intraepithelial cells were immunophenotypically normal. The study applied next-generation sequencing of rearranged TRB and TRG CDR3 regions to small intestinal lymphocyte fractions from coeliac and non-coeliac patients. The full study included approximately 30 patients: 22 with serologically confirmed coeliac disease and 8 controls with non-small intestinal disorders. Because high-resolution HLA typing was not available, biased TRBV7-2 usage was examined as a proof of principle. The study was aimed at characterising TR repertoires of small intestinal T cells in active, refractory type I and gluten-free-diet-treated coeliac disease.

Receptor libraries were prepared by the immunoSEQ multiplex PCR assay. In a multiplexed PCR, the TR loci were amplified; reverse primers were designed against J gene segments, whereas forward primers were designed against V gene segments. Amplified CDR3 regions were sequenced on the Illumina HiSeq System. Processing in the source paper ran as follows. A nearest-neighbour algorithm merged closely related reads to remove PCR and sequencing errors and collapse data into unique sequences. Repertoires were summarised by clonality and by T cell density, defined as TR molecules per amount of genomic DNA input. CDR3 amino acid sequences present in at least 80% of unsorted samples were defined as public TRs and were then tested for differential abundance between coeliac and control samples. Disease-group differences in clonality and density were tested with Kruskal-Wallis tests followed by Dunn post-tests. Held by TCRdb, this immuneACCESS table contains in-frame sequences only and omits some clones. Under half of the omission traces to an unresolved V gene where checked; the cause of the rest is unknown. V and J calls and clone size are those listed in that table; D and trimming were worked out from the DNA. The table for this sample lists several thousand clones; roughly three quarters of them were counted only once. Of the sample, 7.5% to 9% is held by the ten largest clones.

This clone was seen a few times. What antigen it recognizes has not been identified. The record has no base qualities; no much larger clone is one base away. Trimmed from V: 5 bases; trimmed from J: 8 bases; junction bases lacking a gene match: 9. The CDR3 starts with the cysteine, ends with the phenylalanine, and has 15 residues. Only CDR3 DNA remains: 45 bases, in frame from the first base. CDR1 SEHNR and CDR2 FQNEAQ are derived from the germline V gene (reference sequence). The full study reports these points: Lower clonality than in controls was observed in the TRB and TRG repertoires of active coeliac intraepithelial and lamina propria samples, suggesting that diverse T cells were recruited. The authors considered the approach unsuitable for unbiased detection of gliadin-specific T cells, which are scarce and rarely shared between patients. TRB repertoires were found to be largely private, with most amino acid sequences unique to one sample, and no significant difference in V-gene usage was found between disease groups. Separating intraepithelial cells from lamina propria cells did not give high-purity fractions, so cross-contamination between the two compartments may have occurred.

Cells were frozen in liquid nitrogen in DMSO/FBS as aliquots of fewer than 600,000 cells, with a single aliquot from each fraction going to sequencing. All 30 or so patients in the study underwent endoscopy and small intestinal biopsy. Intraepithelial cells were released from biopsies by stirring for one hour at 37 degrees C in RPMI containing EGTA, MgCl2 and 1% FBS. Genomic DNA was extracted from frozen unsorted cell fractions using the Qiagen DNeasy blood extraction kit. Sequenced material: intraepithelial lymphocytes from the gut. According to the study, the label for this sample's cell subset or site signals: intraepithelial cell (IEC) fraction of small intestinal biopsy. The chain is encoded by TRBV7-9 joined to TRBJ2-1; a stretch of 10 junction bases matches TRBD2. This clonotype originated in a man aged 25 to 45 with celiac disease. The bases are TGTGCCAGCAGCGATGTAGCGGGAGGAGGCGATGAGCAGTTCTTC. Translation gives CASSDVAGGGDEQFF.